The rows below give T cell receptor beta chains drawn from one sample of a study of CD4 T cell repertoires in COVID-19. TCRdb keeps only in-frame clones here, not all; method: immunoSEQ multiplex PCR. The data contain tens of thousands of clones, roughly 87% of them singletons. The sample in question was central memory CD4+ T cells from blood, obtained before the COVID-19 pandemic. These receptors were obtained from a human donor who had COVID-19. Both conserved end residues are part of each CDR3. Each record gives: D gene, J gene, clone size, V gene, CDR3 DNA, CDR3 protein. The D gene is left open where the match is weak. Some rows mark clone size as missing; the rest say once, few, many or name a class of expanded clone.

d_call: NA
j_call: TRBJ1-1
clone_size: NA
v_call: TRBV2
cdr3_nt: TGTGCCAGCAGTGAATTCGGGATGAACACTGAAGCTTTCTTT
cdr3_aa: CASSEFGMNTEAFF

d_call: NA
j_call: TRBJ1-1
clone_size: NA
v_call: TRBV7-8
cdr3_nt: TGTGCCAGCAGCTTAGTGGCTCCTGTGTACTTCTTT
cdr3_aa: CASSLVAPVYFF

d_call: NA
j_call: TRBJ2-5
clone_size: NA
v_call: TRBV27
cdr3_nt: TGTGCCAGCAGTTCCCAAGGGGCTGGGGCGTGGACCCAGTACTTC
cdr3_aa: CASSSQGAGAWTQYF

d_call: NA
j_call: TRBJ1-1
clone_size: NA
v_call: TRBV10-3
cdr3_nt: TGTGCCATCAGTGACAGGCTGAACACTGAAGCTTTCTTT
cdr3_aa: CAISDRLNTEAFF

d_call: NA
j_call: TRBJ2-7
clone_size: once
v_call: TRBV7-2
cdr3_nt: TGTGCCAGCAGTTCTGGGGGGTCCCGGTACGAGCAGTACTTC
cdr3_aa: CASSSGGSRYEQYF

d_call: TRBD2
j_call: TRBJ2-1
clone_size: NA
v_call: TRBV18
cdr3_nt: TGTGCCAGCTCACCCGGGACTAGCGGGGCCCTTCAGCAGTTCTTC
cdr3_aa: CASSPGTSGALQQFF

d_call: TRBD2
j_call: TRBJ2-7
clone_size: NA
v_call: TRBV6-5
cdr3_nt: TGTGCCAGCTTTCTAGCGGGATCGCCCTACGAGCAGTACTTC
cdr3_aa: CASFLAGSPYEQYF

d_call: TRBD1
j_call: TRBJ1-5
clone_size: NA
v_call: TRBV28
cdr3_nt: TGTGCCAGCAGTCCGACTGGAGGGGGCGAAAGTAATCAGCCCCAGCATTTT
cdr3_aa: CASSPTGGGESNQPQHF

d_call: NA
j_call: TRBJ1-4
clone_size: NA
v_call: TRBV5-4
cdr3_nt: TGTGCCAGCAGCCAGGACAGATATAATGAAAAACTGTTTTTT
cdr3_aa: CASSQDRYNEKLFF

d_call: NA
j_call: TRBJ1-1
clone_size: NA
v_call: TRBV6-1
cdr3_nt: TGTGCCAGCAGTAGTTCTCGCGGTAACACTGAAGCTTTCTTT
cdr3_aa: CASSSSRGNTEAFF

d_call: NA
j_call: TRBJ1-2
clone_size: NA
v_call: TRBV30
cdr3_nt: TGTGCCTGGTCCGTCGGACAGTATGGCTACACCTTC
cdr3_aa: CAWSVGQYGYTF

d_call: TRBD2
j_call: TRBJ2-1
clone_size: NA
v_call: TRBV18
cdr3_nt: TGTGCCAGCTCACTAACTAGCGGGGGCTCCTACAATGAGCAGTTCTTC
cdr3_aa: CASSLTSGGSYNEQFF

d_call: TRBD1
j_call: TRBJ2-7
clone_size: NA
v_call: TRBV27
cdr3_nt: TGTGCCAGCAGTCTCTTGGGACAGAACTACGAGCAGTACTTC
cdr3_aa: CASSLLGQNYEQYF

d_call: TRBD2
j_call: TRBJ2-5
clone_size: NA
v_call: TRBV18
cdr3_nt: TGTGCCAGCTCACCAGCGGGACTAGAAGAGACCCAGTACTTC
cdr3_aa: CASSPAGLEETQYF

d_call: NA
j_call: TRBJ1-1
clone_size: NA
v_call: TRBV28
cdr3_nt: TGTGCCAGCAGTTTGTCCTCGAGGAATAGGAGGAACACTGAAGCTTTCTTT
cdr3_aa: CASSLSSRNRRNTEAFF

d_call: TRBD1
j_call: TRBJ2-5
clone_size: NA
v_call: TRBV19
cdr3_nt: TGTGCCAGTAGTAGCCCTCGACAGGGGGCAGGGGAGACCCAGTACTTC
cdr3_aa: CASSSPRQGAGETQYF

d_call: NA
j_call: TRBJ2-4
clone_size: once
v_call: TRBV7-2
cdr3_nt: TGTGCCAGCAGCTTAGCGCGGGTGGTTCTAGCCAAAAACATTCAGTACTTC
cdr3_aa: CASSLARVVLAKNIQYF

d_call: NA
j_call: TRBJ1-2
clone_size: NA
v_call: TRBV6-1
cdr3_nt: TGTGCCAGCAGTGATTCAACAGGGTATGGCTACACCTTC
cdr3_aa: CASSDSTGYGYTF

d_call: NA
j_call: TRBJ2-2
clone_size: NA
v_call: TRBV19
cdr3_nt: TGTGCCAGTAGCGACGGGTTTTTGAGTACCGGGGAGCTGTTTTTT
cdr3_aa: CASSDGFLSTGELFF

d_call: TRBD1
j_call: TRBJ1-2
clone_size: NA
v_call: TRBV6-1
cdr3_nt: TGTGCCACTCGGGACAGGGGGGATGGCTACACCTTC
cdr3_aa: CATRDRGDGYTF

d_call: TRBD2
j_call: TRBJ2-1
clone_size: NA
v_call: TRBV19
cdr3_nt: TGTGCCAGTAGGTCCGGACTAGCGGGAGTTACTGAGCAGTTCTTC
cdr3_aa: CASRSGLAGVTEQFF

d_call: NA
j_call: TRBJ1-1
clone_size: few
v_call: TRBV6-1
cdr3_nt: TGTGCCAGCAGTGACCGACATACCACTGAAGCTTTCTTT
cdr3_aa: CASSDRHTTEAFF

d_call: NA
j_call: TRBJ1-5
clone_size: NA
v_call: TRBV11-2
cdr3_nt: TGTGCCAGCAGCCGTGGGACACCGTTTGAGAGTGCTCAGCATTTT
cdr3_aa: CASSRGTPFESAQHF